This T cell receptor (beta chain) was identified in a study of cytomegalovirus exposure and HLA in healthy donors. Per the germline V gene, CDR1 is SGHDT and CDR2 is YYEEEE. The CDR3 is 13 amino acids. With V trimmed by 6 bases and J by 3 bases, 3 bases remained unmatched. 13 Jbeta primers and 60 Vbeta primers were used for the PCR. TCRdb's copy holds only in-frame clones and misses some; the assay was immunoSEQ multiplex PCR. In the table there are just over 150,000 clones, 82% of which are singletons. The chain recombines TRBV5-6 with TRBJ2-7, with TRBD2 matching over 10 bases. The source is a woman between 45 and 60 years old in good health and CMV-seropositive. The sequenced sample was PBMCs. The CDR3 sequence is CASNLAGVYEQYF. The DNA of the CDR3 is TGTGCCAGCAATCTAGCGGGGGTCTACGAGCAGTACTTC.